The sequence of this T cell receptor beta chain was determined in a study of T cells in Graves' hyperthyroidism and ophthalmopathy. V lost 11 bases and J lost 2; bases outside the gene matches: 8. This CDR3 spans 13 amino acids. Germline CDR1 and CDR2: SGHTA and FQGNSA. Exclusion of a patient resulted from uncontrolled infection, other autoimmune disease, pregnancy or lactation. It was RNA transcripts that yielded the amplified TCR beta CDR3 regions. The primer set for the first-round RT-PCR of the TCR CDR3 was HTBI. From the multiplex PCR reads, TCRdb called clonotypes with MiXCR, one entry per CDR3 protein. This sample carries 750,000 to 900,000 distinct CDR3 sequences, around 38% of them seen once, and the ten largest clones take 7.5% to 9.5%. This clonotype was detected a few times.

Sample: blood. The chain carries TRBV7-2 and TRBJ2-7; 8 bases match TRBD2. The sequence derives from a man younger than 35 with Graves' hyperthyroidism. This CDR3 reads CAGPFGGAYEQYF. DNA of the CDR3: TGTGCCGGTCCTTTCGGGGGGGCCTACGAGCAGTACTTC.